A selection of T cell receptor beta chains follows, all from one sample in a study of CD8 T cells in Susac syndrome. Each CDR3 protein gets one entry after TCRdb re-called the immunoSEQ multiplex PCR reads with MiXCR. The data show approximately 150,000 distinct CDR3 sequences, around 94% seen once. Specimen: CD4+ T cells from PBMCs. Receptors were obtained from a human donor in good health. Both conserved end residues are part of each CDR3. D genes are given only for firm matches. Rows give clone size only sometimes, using once, few, many, or a class for an expanded clone.

-	-	TRBV10-2	TRBJ2-7	TGCGCCAGCAGGGCCTCTTCCTCCTACGAGCAGTACTTC	CASRASSSYEQYF
-	TRBD2	TRBV5-4	TRBJ2-1	TGTGCCAGCAGCCCGGAGCGGGAGTCCAGCAATGAGCAGTTCTTC	CASSPERESSNEQFF
-	-	TRBV20-1	TRBJ2-5	TGCAGTGCTATCCCGGTGGACCAAGAGACCCAGTACTTC	CSAIPVDQETQYF
-	TRBD2	TRBV4-2	TRBJ2-3	TGTGCCAGCAGCCAAGGAGGGACTAGCGGGACCTTCCGCACAGATACGCAGTATTTT	CASSQGGTSGTFRTDTQYF
once	-	TRBV6-5	TRBJ2-3	TGTGCCAGCAGTTACACGGACCAGACAGATACGCAGTATTTT	CASSYTDQTDTQYF
few	-	TRBV29-1	TRBJ2-7	TGCAGCGGCCTAAGGGGGACTAACGAGCAGTACTTC	CSGLRGTNEQYF
-	TRBD1	TRBV20-1	TRBJ2-5	TGCAGTGCTAGCCACGGACAGGGGAAAGAAACCCAGTACTTC	CSASHGQGKETQYF
once	-	TRBV20-1	TRBJ1-1	TGCAGTGCTAGAGATGGGAGGGTCGGGTGGAACACTGAAGCTTTCTTT	CSARDGRVGWNTEAFF
-	TRBD1	TRBV5-1	TRBJ2-7	TGCGCCAGCAGCTTTGTTTCACAGGGGGCCTACGAGCAGTACTTC	CASSFVSQGAYEQYF
-	-	TRBV12-5	TRBJ1-2	TGTGCTAGTGGTTTGTCGAACTATGGCTACACCTTC	CASGLSNYGYTF
-	TRBD1	TRBV7-8	TRBJ1-1	TGTGCCAGCAGTTCATTTCAGCCTCGGACAGGGCGAAACACTGAAGCTTTCTTT	CASSSFQPRTGRNTEAFF
-	-	TRBV20-1	TRBJ2-5	TGCAGTGCTAGGGAGCCTGTAGCTCCGGGGGAGACCCAGTACTTC	CSAREPVAPGETQYF
-	-	TRBV7-3	TRBJ2-3	TGTGCCAGCAGCTCCCCGGGACCGGCAGATACGCAGTATTTT	CASSSPGPADTQYF
-	-	TRBV19	TRBJ2-2	TGTGCCAGTAGTATCCCCGCAGTGCGGGTGAACACCGGGGAGCTGTTTTTT	CASSIPAVRVNTGELFF
-	-	TRBV7-9	TRBJ1-2	TGTGCCAGCAGCTTCGTCGGTACGGGGGGCGACTATGGCTACACCTTC	CASSFVGTGGDYGYTF
-	-	TRBV13	TRBJ2-7	TGTGCCAGCAGCTTAGTCCAACCCTACGAGCAGTACTTC	CASSLVQPYEQYF
-	-	TRBV30	TRBJ1-1	TGTGCCTGGGGGGATTTTGAAGCTTTCTTT	CAWGDFEAFF
-	-	TRBV7-2	TRBJ2-6	TGTGCCAGCAGCCTTGGACAGCCATCTGGGGCCAACGTCCTGACTTTC	CASSLGQPSGANVLTF
-	-	TRBV6-1	TRBJ2-3	TGTGCCAGCAGTGCCACTCAACAGGGAGGGGATAGGTATTTT	CASSATQQGGDRYF
-	TRBD2	TRBV3-1	TRBJ2-7	TGTGCCAGCAGTCTATCCGGGACTAGCGGGAGGGAGCAGTACTTC	CASSLSGTSGREQYF
-	TRBD2	TRBV19	TRBJ2-4	TGTGCCAGTAGTATAGGGCTAGCGGGAGCCCTAGAGCGGTACTTC	CASSIGLAGALERYF
-	-	TRBV5-1	TRBJ1-1	TGCGCCAGCAGCTTGGGTCAGGGCCTGGGGAACACTGAAGCTTTCTTT	CASSLGQGLGNTEAFF
-	-	TRBV6-5	TRBJ1-1	TGTGCCAGCAGTTACGGGAGTACGAGGACTGAAGCTTTCTTT	CASSYGSTRTEAFF
-	-	TRBV6-1	TRBJ2-5	TGTGCCAGCAGTCCCAGAGAGGGAACGGCCAACCAAGAGACCCAGTACTTC	CASSPREGTANQETQYF
-	-	TRBV15	TRBJ2-5	TGTGCCACCAGCAGAGATCAGGTAGCCGCCGGCGGAGAGACCCAGTACTTC	CATSRDQVAAGGETQYF
-	-	TRBV18	TRBJ2-7	TGTGCCAGCTCACCACGCGGCACGGACGAGCAGTACTTC	CASSPRGTDEQYF
-	TRBD2	TRBV10-3	TRBJ2-7	TGTGCCATCAGTCTGACTAGCGCCTCCTACGAGCAGTACTTC	CAISLTSASYEQYF
-	TRBD2	TRBV30	TRBJ2-2	TGTGCCTGGGACGGACTAGCGGGAAATACCGGGGAGCTGTTTTTT	CAWDGLAGNTGELFF
-	TRBD1	TRBV5-6	TRBJ2-1	TGTGCCAGCAGCTCATTGACAGGGGAAGTGGATGAGCAGTTCTTC	CASSSLTGEVDEQFF
-	-	TRBV2	TRBJ2-7	TGTGCCAGCAGTGCCCTCAGCGGGCCCCCCGGCGAGCAGTACTTC	CASSALSGPPGEQYF